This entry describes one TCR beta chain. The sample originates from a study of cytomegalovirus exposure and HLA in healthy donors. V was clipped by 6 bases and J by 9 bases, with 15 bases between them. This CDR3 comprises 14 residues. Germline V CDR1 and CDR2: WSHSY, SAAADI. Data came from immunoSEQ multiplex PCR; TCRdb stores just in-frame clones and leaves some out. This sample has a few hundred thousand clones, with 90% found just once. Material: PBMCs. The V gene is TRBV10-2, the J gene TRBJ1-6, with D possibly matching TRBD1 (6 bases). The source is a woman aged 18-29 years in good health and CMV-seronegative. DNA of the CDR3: TGCGCCAGCAGCGGACAGCCCGCTAGTTCACCCCTCCACTTT. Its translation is CASSGQPASSPLHF.